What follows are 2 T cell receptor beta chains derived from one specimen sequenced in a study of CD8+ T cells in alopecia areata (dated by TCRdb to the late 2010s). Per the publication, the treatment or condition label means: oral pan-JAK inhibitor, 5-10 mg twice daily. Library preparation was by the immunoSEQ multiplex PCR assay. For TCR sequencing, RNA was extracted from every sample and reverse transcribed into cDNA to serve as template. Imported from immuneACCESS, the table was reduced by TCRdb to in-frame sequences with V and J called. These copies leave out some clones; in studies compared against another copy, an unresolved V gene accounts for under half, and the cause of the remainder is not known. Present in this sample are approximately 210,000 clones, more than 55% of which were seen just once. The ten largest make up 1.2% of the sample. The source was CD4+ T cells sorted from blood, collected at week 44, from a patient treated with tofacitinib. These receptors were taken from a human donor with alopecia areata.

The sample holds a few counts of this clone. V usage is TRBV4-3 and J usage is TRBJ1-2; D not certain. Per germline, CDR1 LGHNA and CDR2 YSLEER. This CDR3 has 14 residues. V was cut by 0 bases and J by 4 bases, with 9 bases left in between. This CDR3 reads CASSQEQSSYGYTF. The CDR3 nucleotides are TGCGCCAGCAGCCAAGAGCAGTCCTCCTATGGCTACACCTTC.

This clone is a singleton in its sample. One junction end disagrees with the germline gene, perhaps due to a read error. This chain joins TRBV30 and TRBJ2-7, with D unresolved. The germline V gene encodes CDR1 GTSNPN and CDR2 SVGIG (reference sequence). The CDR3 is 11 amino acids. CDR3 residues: CAWSVPRRVHF. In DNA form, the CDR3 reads TGTGCCTGGAGTGTGCCTCGCCGGGTCCACTTC.